This TCR beta chain is drawn from a study of cytomegalovirus exposure and HLA in healthy donors listed by TCRdb under 2017. For the study in its entirety: An earlier analysis of roughly 630 of the donors reported 250 to 350 Gb of sequence data and some 100 million unique TCR beta sequences from approximately 180 million T cells. In an earlier analysis of 500 to 650 of the donors, high-throughput TCR beta sequencing was used to judge whether each TCR beta V gene segment behaved as functional or pseudogenic. A later genetic analysis took genome-wide SNP genotypes for about three fifths of the roughly 670 donors and used that subset as a discovery cohort. Class I and class II HLA loci were covered by the typing at four-digit resolution. Across under 500 genotyped donors of the cohort, an average of about 240,000 unique TCR beta nucleotide sequences per donor were sequenced, and approximately 17% of those sequences were non-productive. Rather than using new phenotypic data, the later analysis identified candidate immune exposures from TCR beta sequences and from how often those sequences occurred across donors. Alongside the repertoire data, information on donor age, sex, ethnicity and CMV serostatus was compiled. Typing coverage differed by locus: A, B, C, DRB1 and DQB1 were typed in about 629-640 donors, DQA1 in roughly 500, DPA1 in approximately 610, and DPB1 in 450 to 490. A later analysis re-examined previously published TCR beta repertoires from just over 650 donors and added high-resolution HLA genotyping to investigate patterns of TCR occurrence. The T cell repertoires of 670 or so subjects were profiled by immunosequencing and related to cytomegalovirus serostatus. To predict cytomegalovirus infection status, the study combined high-throughput TCR immunosequencing, statistical association of individual TCRs with disease status, and machine learning. Four to six DR-DQ haplotypes were handled as single units for association and clustering, since linkage in the cohort was strong. The study aimed to test whether cataloging public T cell receptors could reveal signatures of past pathogen exposure. Roughly 300 gigabases of sequencing data and 78 million or so unique TCR sequences were included in an early release covering around 600 HLA-typed donors. All discovery cohort repertoires had been generated using a single sequencing platform. In addition to the first cohort of approximately 650 subjects, a separate validation cohort of approximately 120 different subjects was used. Among the approximately 420 genotyped donors, around 81% belonged to the genetic ancestry cluster associated with self-reported Caucasian donors. Study-level results and caveats: Compared with the approximately 670-donor mean, donors in an Asian-associated ancestry cluster had fewer N-insertions in productive TCRs, according to a later genetic analysis. Compared with equally common non-associated chains, HLA-associated TCR beta chains in a later analysis were more clonally expanded and had lower generation probabilities. The authors suggested that the approach could potentially be generalized to other disease states and immunological phenotypes. Strong co-occurrence of HLA alleles, especially DR and DQ, made assigning TCR associations to individual alleles difficult. Linkage disequilibrium might explain the correlated functional status among segregating V segments, but an unknown experimental factor could not be excluded. In a later analysis, TCR association rates were found to vary across HLA loci, with the most associated TCRs seen for DRB1 alleles and the fewest for HLA-C alleles. HLA typing was unavailable for some donors at each locus, so association tests used only the typed subset. Across donors, most TCR sequences were observed very rarely, whereas some public TCRs were present in many individuals. A later analysis found that most CMV-associated TCR beta chains appeared HLA-restricted, with HLA associations seemingly driven largely by CMV exposure. A later analysis reported that several top co-occurrence clusters appeared linked to parvovirus B19, influenza, CMV and Epstein-Barr virus. Some IMGT-functional V segments, including TRBV6-2 and TRBV6-3, could not be told apart with the 87-base-pair reads, so those segments were excluded. The cohort was sequenced for TCR beta chains only, and without alpha or paired-chain data the features that could be detected were limited. For the cohort, immune exposure information was limited to CMV serostatus. A later genetic analysis associated a missense DCLRE1C variant with V-gene and J-gene trimming of TCR beta chains, and an independent cohort replicated the association. An earlier analysis of approximately 570 of the donors showed that most TCR beta V segments appeared in productive rearrangements either about 90% or about 30% of the time, which broadly matched IMGT annotations. A cluster of highly shared sequence variants was judged likely to be a technical artifact of the sequencing pipeline. The presence/absence analyses assumed that sequencing depth was roughly uniform across donors, and that assumption may not be true. At a false discovery rate of 0.05, a later analysis linked some 18,000 TCR beta sequences to specific HLA alleles. A few of the identified cytomegalovirus-associated TCR beta chains were confirmed in vitro to be specific for cytomegalovirus antigens. In the study, around 150 TCR beta chains were listed as associated with cytomegalovirus. Cytomegalovirus status was reported to be diagnosed by the classifier with high specificity and sensitivity in both the original and validation cohorts. Because counts were too low, 15 to 20 rarely observed V segments, including chromosome 9 orphons, were left out of the earlier analysis of over 550 of the donors. A further reported finding was that TCR beta sequences accurately predicted the HLA-A and HLA-B alleles for most subjects in the first cohort.

The trim is 5 bases for V and 6 bases for J, with a gap of 17 bases between the germline ends. The CDR3, from cysteine to phenylalanine, totals 15 residues. The retained sequence is limited to the CDR3, 45 bases, with the frame set at the first base. Sequences LGHNA (CDR1) and YSLEER (CDR2) are obtained from the germline V gene. This clone was counted a single time. No cognate antigen has been identified for it. No much larger clone is present one base from it, and per-base qualities are unavailable. The cohort consisted of 650 to 700 healthy bone marrow donors. At the time of sampling, all cohort members were nominally healthy, though unrecorded immune exposures were likely present. The donor was CMV seronegative and belonged to the group of over 300 seronegative cohort members. Each donor provided a peripheral blood sample, and peripheral blood mononuclear cells were used for TCR beta sequencing. Genomic DNA extraction from the blood cell samples was performed with the Qiagen DNeasy Blood Extraction Kit.

Libraries were prepared through the immunoSEQ multiplex PCR assay. The multiplex PCR relied on a mix of 60 forward primers for TCR Vbeta segments and 13 reverse primers for TCR Jbeta segments. A multiplex PCR assay on genomic DNA amplified the CDR3 region of rearranged TCR beta genes. Amplified TCR beta libraries were sequenced as 87-base-pair reads on the Illumina HiSeq System. Processing in the source paper ran as follows. A later analysis counted tens of millions of unique TCR beta chains across the 666 repertoires, and around 9.9 million of these chains were shared by at least two donors. Raw reads were error-corrected and collapsed into unique sequences with a nearest-neighbor algorithm that merged closely related sequences to remove PCR and sequencing errors. V, D and J gene segments were assigned by aligning CDR3 sequences to IMGT reference sequences. Each retained sequence needed at least a six-nucleotide match to both a V gene segment and a J gene segment. Rearrangements were called productive when the CDR3 lacked stop codons and stayed in frame with V and J; all others were non-productive. CDR3 was defined by IMGT convention, running from the second conserved V-encoded cysteine to the conserved J-encoded phenylalanine. Sequences without an unambiguous match to a single V gene segment were excluded from the earlier analysis of about 600 of the donors. An earlier analysis of roughly 590 of the donors called V segments functional above 56.7% productive rearrangements and segregating when the between-donor standard deviation exceeded 5%. A statistical classification framework was built for diagnosing cytomegalovirus status from the catalog of TCR beta chain sequences. V and J gene assignment, in a later analysis, came from comparing TCR nucleotide sequences with IMGT/GENE-DB human TR gene sequences. Using the TCRdist pipeline, a later analysis assigned CDR3 sequences along with most-parsimonious VDJ recombination scenarios. In a later analysis, each TCR beta chain was defined by its CDR3 amino acid sequence together with its V-gene family, and reads without a unique V-gene family were excluded. A later analysis removed 600 or so highly shared, low-generation-probability nucleotide sequences to deal with suspected cross-contamination and a sequencing artifact. For each public chain, a later analysis derived a clonal expansion index from normalized ranks of inferred template counts within each repertoire. In a later analysis, generation probabilities were computed with a VDJ recombination model fitted to out-of-frame rearrangements, and the resulting probabilities were checked against IGoR. A later analysis scored TCR-TCR, TCR-HLA and TCR-CMV co-occurrence with hypergeometric tests, applying a repertoire-size bias correction to TCR pairs. In a later analysis, false discovery rates were estimated by permuting HLA or CMV assignments 20 times. In a later analysis, co-occurring TCRs were grouped using DBSCAN, and TCRdist sequence similarity was added for clustering within HLA-allele-positive subsets. Co-occurrence clustering excluded repertoires with fewer than 30,000 or more than 120,000 public chains, plus five with anomalous nucleotide sharing. The source is immuneACCESS, and TCRdb retained only in-frame sequences with V and J called. Part of the clones is not carried over; for the studies checked, unresolved V genes explain less than half of this, and the remainder is unexplained. V, J and clone size are those of that table, while D and trimming were read from the DNA. The sample includes some 200,000 clones, with 79% observed a single time. In total, the top ten clones hold around 2.3% of the sample.

Sequencing was performed on PBMCs. This sequence was found in a woman in her forties or fifties in good health and CMV-seronegative. This sequence uses TRBV4-3 and TRBJ1-5; the D region possibly corresponds to TRBD1 (6 bases align). The DNA sequence is given as TGCGCCAGCAGCTTTGACAGGACCCGGGGTCAGCCCCAGCATTTT. This yields the protein CASSFDRTRGQPQHF.